The clone carrying this T cell receptor beta chain has more than one count but fewer than ten. This specimen comes from a study of blood T cells in healthy people across ages. Germline V gene data show CDR1 as DFQATT and CDR2 as SNEGSKA (reference sequence). V lost 3 bases to trimming and J lost 4 bases; unmatched junction nucleotides: 11. The CDR3 runs 15 residues. The authors ran a second PCR of 7 to 11 cycles using a sample-barcoded 5' primer and a J-beta primer mix. A 12-random-nucleotide template-switch adaptor tagged each cDNA molecule. At least 3 million CDR3-containing paired-end reads were obtained per sample. TCRdb fed the 5' RACE reads into MiXCR, producing one record per CDR3 protein. This sample carries 780,000 or so distinct CDR3 sequences, roughly 25% of them seen once, and the ten largest clones take roughly 3.8%. The data also belong to a second study, concerning T cells of mothers and their children. According to that study: Three healthy Caucasian mothers gave samples, and so did their six children.

The receptor was isolated from a boy younger than 18 in good health. The J gene is TRBJ1-2, the V gene TRBV20-1; 7 bases are shared with TRBD1. Sequencing used blood. CDR3 loop: CSARGWDSEAYGYTF. CDR3 nucleotides: TGCAGTGCTAGGGGCTGGGACAGCGAGGCCTATGGCTACACCTTC.